This T cell receptor beta chain was sequenced during a study of T-cell memory formation after mild COVID-19. Study summary: Largely, the TCR clusters proved donor specific.

Germline CDR1 is SEHNR and CDR2 is FQNEAQ (reference sequence). The CDR3 runs to 11 residues. The ends were cut back, 5 bases at V and 8 bases at J, with 9 bases in the middle. This clonotype was detected only a few times. Its specificity is not known. 5'RACE primed from the constant segment yielded TCR alpha and TCR beta cDNA libraries bearing sample barcodes and UMIs. TCRdb reprocessed the 5' RACE reads with MiXCR, giving one entry per CDR3 protein. The sample has around 420,000 distinct CDR3 sequences, roughly 24% seen once. The study's findings and limits: There were some responding clones in pre-infection memory, which suggested that cross-reactive memory had joined. CD4+ contracting clones lay mainly in CM and EM, CD8+ ones in EMRA.

The source material was PBMCs or a T cell subset sorted from them (not recorded which). The sequence was obtained from an adult woman who had mild COVID-19 (a few samples of this study predate the infection). Cell type and time point are not known. The chain combines TRBV7-9 with TRBJ1-1; D gene uncertain. The CDR3: CASSAVWEAFF. In DNA, the CDR3 is TGTGCCAGCAGCGCTGTTTGGGAAGCTTTCTTT.